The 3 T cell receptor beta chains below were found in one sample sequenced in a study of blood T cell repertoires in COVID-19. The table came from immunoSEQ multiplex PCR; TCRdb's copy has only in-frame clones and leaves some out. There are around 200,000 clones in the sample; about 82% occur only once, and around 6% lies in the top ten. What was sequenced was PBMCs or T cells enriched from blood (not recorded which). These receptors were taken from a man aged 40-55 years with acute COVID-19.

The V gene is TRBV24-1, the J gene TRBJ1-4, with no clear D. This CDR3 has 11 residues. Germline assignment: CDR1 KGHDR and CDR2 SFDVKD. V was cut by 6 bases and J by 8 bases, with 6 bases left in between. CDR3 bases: TGTGCCACCAGTCGGAGAGAAAAACTGTTTTTT. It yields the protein CATSRREKLFF.

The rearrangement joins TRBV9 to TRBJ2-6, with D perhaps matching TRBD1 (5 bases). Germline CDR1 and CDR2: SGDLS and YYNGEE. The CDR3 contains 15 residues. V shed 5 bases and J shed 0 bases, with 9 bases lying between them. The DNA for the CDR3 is TGTGCCAGCAGAGACAGTGACTCTGGGGCCAACGTCCTGACTTTC. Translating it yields CASRDSDSGANVLTF.

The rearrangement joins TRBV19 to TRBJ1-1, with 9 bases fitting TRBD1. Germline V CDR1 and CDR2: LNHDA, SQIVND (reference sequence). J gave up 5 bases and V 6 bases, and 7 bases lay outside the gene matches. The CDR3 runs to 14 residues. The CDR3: CASSWGQGETEAFF. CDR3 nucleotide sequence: TGTGCCAGTAGCTGGGGACAGGGAGAGACTGAAGCTTTCTTT.